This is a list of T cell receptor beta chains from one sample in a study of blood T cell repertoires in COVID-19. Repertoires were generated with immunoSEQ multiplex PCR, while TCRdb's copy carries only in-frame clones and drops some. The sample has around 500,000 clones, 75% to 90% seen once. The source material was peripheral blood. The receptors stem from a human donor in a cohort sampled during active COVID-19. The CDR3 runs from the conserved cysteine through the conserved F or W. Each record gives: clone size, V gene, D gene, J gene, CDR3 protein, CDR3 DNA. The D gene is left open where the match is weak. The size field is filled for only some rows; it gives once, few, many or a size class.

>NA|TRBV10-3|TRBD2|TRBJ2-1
CAISGSKVASGSFRNEQFF
TGTGCCATCAGTGGTTCTAAAGTTGCTAGCGGGAGCTTTCGCAATGAGCAGTTCTTC
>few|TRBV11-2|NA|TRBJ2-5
CASSPLSGTQYF
TGTGCCAGCAGCCCACTATCGGGGACCCAGTACTTC
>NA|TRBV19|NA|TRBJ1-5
CASAGIYQPQHF
TGTGCCAGCGCGGGGATATACCAGCCCCAGCATTTT
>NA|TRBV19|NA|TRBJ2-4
CASSNREGAKNIQYF
TGTGCCAGTAGTAACAGGGAAGGAGCCAAAAACATTCAGTACTTC
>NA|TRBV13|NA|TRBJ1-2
CASSLEVTDGNYGYTF
TGTGCCAGCAGCTTAGAGGTTACAGATGGCAACTATGGCTACACCTTC
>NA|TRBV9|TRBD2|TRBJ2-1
CASSPREGTSVRTEQFF
TGTGCCAGCAGCCCTAGAGAAGGGACTAGCGTCCGAACTGAGCAGTTCTTC
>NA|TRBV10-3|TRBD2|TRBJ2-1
CAISRAGAGGPIDEQFF
TGTGCCATCAGTCGGGCGGGAGCGGGAGGGCCGATCGATGAGCAGTTCTTC
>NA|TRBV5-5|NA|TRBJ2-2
CASSFGQNTGELFF
TGTGCCAGCAGCTTCGGACAGAACACCGGGGAGCTGTTTTTT
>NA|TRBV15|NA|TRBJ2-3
CATSFRQGGTDTQYF
TGTGCCACCAGCTTTCGGCAAGGAGGCACAGATACGCAGTATTTT
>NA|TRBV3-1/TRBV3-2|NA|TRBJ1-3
CASSHWGGSGNTIYF
TGTGCCAGCAGCCACTGGGGGGGTTCTGGAAACACCATATATTTT
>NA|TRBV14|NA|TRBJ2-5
CASSQGRLETQYF
TGTGCCAGCAGCCAAGGAAGACTGGAGACCCAGTACTTC
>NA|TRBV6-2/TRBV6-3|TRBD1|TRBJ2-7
CASSRLYRGSYEQYF
TGTGCCAGCAGCCGATTATACAGGGGCTCCTACGAGCAGTACTTC
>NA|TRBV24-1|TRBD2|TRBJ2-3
CATSDPIGAGGRTDTQYF
TGTGCCACCAGTGACCCTATCGGAGCGGGAGGACGCACAGATACGCAGTATTTT
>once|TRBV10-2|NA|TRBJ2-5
CASSESSGSRTQYF
TGCGCCAGCAGTGAGTCGAGCGGGTCGCGGACCCAGTACTTC
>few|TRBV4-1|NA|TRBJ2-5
CASSQVPTSSRETQYF
TGCGCCAGCAGCCAAGTCCCTACTAGCTCCAGAGAGACCCAGTACTTC
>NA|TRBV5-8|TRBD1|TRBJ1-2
CASSLWWGTEDYGYTF
TGTGCCAGCAGCTTATGGTGGGGGACAGAAGATTATGGCTACACCTTC
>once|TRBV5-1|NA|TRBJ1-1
CASRISGGDTEAFF
TGCGCCAGCAGGATTAGCGGAGGGGACACTGAAGCTTTCTTT
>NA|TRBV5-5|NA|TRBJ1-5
CASSFVDSNQPQHF
TGTGCCAGCAGCTTTGTAGATAGCAATCAGCCCCAGCATTTT
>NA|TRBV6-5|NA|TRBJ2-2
CASSRADRYTGELFF
TGTGCCAGCAGCCGAGCGGACAGATACACCGGGGAGCTGTTTTTT
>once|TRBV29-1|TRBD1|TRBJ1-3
CSADREGGNTIYF
TGCAGCGCTGACAGGGAAGGTGGAAACACCATATATTTT
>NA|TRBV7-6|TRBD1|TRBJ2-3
CASSLGTETGGGDTQYF
TGTGCCAGCAGCTTAGGAACTGAGACAGGGGGCGGAGATACGCAGTATTTT
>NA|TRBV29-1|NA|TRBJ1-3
CSVEQAGSGNTIYF
TGCAGCGTTGAACAGGCGGGATCTGGAAACACCATATATTTT
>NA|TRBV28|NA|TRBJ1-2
CASRAGASIYGYTF
TGTGCCAGCAGGGCTGGGGCAAGTATCTATGGCTACACCTTC
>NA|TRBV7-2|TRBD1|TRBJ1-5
CASSLKGAQGLNQPQHF
TGTGCCAGCAGCTTAAAAGGGGCACAGGGGCTCAATCAGCCCCAGCATTTT
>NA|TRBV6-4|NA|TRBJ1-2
CASSDSGRIPYGYTF
TGTGCCAGCAGTGACTCGGGCCGTATACCCTATGGCTACACCTTC
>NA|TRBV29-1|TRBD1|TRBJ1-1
CSGVKQGDTEAFF
TGCAGCGGGGTGAAACAGGGGGACACTGAAGCTTTCTTT
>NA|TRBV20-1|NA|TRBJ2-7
CSVAGPYEQYF
TGCAGTGTCGCGGGGCCCTACGAGCAGTACTTC
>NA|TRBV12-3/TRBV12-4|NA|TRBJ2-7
CASSLGHIYEQYF
TGTGCCAGCAGCCTGGGACATATCTACGAGCAGTACTTC
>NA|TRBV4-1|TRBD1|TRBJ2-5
CASSRDREETQYF
TGCGCCAGCAGCCGGGACAGGGAAGAGACCCAGTACTTC